The 19 T cell receptor beta chains given below trace back to one sample, sequenced in a study of blood T cell repertoires in COVID-19. Some clones are missing from TCRdb's copy, which holds only in-frame ones; the method was immunoSEQ multiplex PCR. The data hold approximately 400,000 clones, with approximately 90% observed a single time. The sequenced material came from PBMCs or T cells enriched from blood (not recorded which). These receptors were collected from a woman aged 18-30 years who had recovered from COVID-19.

V gene TRBV4-2 combines with J gene TRBJ1-5, with D uncertain. Trimming stripped 6 bases from V and 2 bases from J, with 11 bases between. CDR1 and CDR2 (germline): LGHNA, YNFKEQ. The CDR3 has 14 residues. The CDR3 DNA follows: TGTGCCAGCAGACCCTTCATAGGCAATCAGCCCCAGCATTTT. Its protein product is CASRPFIGNQPQHF.

This clone has more than one count but fewer than ten. The chain couples TRBV15 to TRBJ1-4, with TRBD1 as a possible D gene (6 bases). The CDR3 loop spans 15 amino acids. Trimming took off 3 bases at V and 6 bases at J, with 14 bases between the two ends. Germline V CDR1 and CDR2: LNHNV, YYDKDF (reference sequence). The DNA of the CDR3 is TGTGCCACCAGCAGGTTCGGGACAACGGATGAAAAACTGTTTTTT. It encodes CATSRFGTTDEKLFF.

The rearrangement links TRBV9 to TRBJ2-2; D may be TRBD2 (6 bases). The CDR3 is 13 amino acids. Germline V gene sequence: CDR1 SGDLS, CDR2 YYNGEE. Trimming removed 7 bases from V and 1 base from J, with 8 bases in between. CDR3 coding DNA: TGTGCCAGCGGGCGGGGGAACACCGGGGAGCTGTTTTTT. Translating gives CASGRGNTGELFF.

In its sample, this clone was seen once. This chain uses TRBV4-1 with TRBJ1-5; 7 bases align to TRBD1. J gave up 2 bases and V 1 base, and 5 bases lay outside the gene matches. This CDR3 has 16 residues. Germline CDR1 and CDR2: MGHRA and YSYEKL. CDR3 protein: CASSQVTGVGNQPQHF. CDR3 DNA sequence: TGCGCCAGCAGCCAAGTAACAGGGGTTGGCAATCAGCCCCAGCATTTT.

The chain recombines TRBV7-2 with TRBJ1-2; D not certain. The germline gives CDR1 SGHTA, CDR2 FQGNSA. CDR3 length: 12 residues. V lost 1 base and J lost 8, with 8 bases in between. CDR3 nucleotides: TGTGCCAGCAGCTTAGACTCTTGGGGCTACACCTTC. Translating gives CASSLDSWGYTF.

J is TRBJ2-1 and V is TRBV4-1; 7 nucleotides line up with TRBD1. Germline V gene sequence: CDR1 MGHRA, CDR2 YSYEKL. J was trimmed by 0 bases and V by 1 base; bases with no gene match: 0. There are 15 residues in the CDR3. The CDR3 DNA is TGCGCCAGCAGCCAAGGACAGGGCTCCTACAATGAGCAGTTCTTC. Residues: CASSQGQGSYNEQFF.

The genes are TRBV30 and TRBJ1-4; 9 bases agree with TRBD1. Germline CDR1 reads GTSNPN; CDR2 reads SVGIG (reference sequence). The CDR3 sequence is 16 residues long. V gave up 1 base and J gave up 5 bases; unmatched junction bases: 8. CDR3 in amino acids: CAWSGRPGQGNEKLFF. The CDR3 nucleotides are TGTGCCTGGAGTGGTCGACCGGGACAGGGAAATGAAAAACTGTTTTTT.

The chain employs TRBV10-3 and TRBJ2-6, with D tentatively TRBD1 (5 bases). Between the trimmed V and J ends, which lost 6 bases and 0 bases, there was a span of 12 bases. CDR1 and CDR2 from the germline V gene are ENHRY and SYGVKD. The CDR3 has 16 amino acids. CDR3 amino acids: CAIRYRMSSGANVLTF. The CDR3 bases are TGTGCCATCAGATACAGGATGAGCTCTGGGGCCAACGTCCTGACTTTC.

Turning to this clone: This sample includes further DNA sequences coding for the same CDR3. This chain uses TRBV12-3 or TRBV12-4 with TRBJ1-1; no firm D call. Trimming left V 4 bases short and J 6 bases short, with 6 bases between. This CDR3 comprises 11 residues. CDR3 bases: TGTGCCAGCAGTTCGTCAGCTGAAGCTTTCTTT. This translates into CASSSSAEAFF.

The chain couples TRBV18 to TRBJ1-4; D ambiguous. Germline V CDR1 and CDR2: KGHSH, LQKENI. V gave up 5 bases and J gave up 7 bases, with 20 bases separating them. The CDR3 runs 16 residues. The DNA of the CDR3 is TGTGCCAGCTCATTCCGGCTCCTAACGGAGGGTGAAAAACTGTTTTTT. It translates to CASSFRLLTEGEKLFF.

The chain has TRBV7-6 and TRBJ1-6, with 9 nucleotides matching TRBD1. J was trimmed by 7 bases and V by 4 bases; bases with no gene match: 2. The germline gives CDR1 SGHVS, CDR2 FNYEAQ. The CDR3 contains 14 residues. The CDR3 sequence: CASSWTGANSPLHF. CDR3 nucleotide sequence: TGTGCCAGCAGCTGGACAGGGGCCAATTCACCCCTCCACTTT.

This clone was seen repeatedly, ten times or more. The V and J genes are TRBV6-2 or TRBV6-3 and TRBJ2-3; 7 positions match TRBD2. Germline V gene data show CDR1 as MNHEY and CDR2 as SVGEGT. The length of the CDR3 is 19 residues. J was trimmed by 0 bases and V by 0 bases; bases with no gene match: 12. The CDR3: CASSYSFSGAIYSTDTQYF. Written as DNA, the CDR3 is TGTGCCAGCAGTTACTCGTTCAGCGGGGCGATCTATAGCACAGATACGCAGTATTTT.

The V call is TRBV5-1, the J call TRBJ1-1; possible D gene TRBD1, 6 bases. The CDR3 length is 16 residues. The germline V and J ends were trimmed by 1 base and 1 base, with 14 bases remaining between them. CDR1 is SGHRS, CDR2 YFSETQ, per germline. The CDR3 DNA follows: TGCGCCAGCAGCTTGCCGCGACAGGAAAAGAACACTGAAGCTTTCTTT. It encodes CASSLPRQEKNTEAFF. Full variable domain (missing parts from reference TRBV5-1 and TRBJ1-1): KAGVTQTPRYLIKTRGQQVTLSCSPISGHRSVSWYQQTPGQGLQFLFEYFSETQRNKGNFPGRFSGRQFSNSRSEMNVSTLELGDSALYLCASSLPRQEKNTEAFFGQGTRLTVV.

This sequence joins TRBV2 and TRBJ2-3; 7 bases are a match to TRBD1. CDR1 is SNHLY, CDR2 FYNNEI, per germline. CDR3 length equals 13 residues. Trimming removed 6 bases from V and 6 bases from J; junction bases left unmatched: 6. The CDR3 reads CASRGQAQDTQYF. The CDR3 DNA is TGTGCCAGCAGAGGACAGGCTCAGGATACGCAGTATTTT.

The J gene is TRBJ1-6, the V gene TRBV6-5; no firm D call. This CDR3 spans 15 amino acids. Trimming pared 0 bases from V and 5 bases from J, leaving 8 bases between. The V gene's germline CDR1 is MNHEY and CDR2 SVGAGI. The CDR3 DNA is TGTGCCAGCAGTTACTCGTCGGGAAATAATTCACCCCTCCACTTT. It codes for CASSYSSGNNSPLHF.

The chain has TRBV2 and TRBJ1-1; D is undetermined. The CDR3 runs to 14 residues. In germline, CDR1 is SNHLY, CDR2 FYNNEI. V was clipped by 3 bases and J by 1 base, with 9 bases between them. The DNA of the CDR3 is TGTGCCAGCAGTGATACCCAGGAGAACACTGAAGCTTTCTTT. Protein: CASSDTQENTEAFF.

The chain is built from TRBV6-5 and TRBJ1-3; 9 nucleotides line up with TRBD1. CDR1 is MNHEY, CDR2 SVGAGI, per germline. V lost 6 bases to trimming and J lost 4 bases; unmatched junction nucleotides: 7. The CDR3 totals 15 residues. CDR3 in DNA: TGTGCCAGCAGCACGACAGGGGGTTCAGGAAACACCATATATTTT. Residues: CASSTTGGSGNTIYF.

The genes are TRBV7-3 and TRBJ2-5, with a possible D match to TRBD2 (6 bases). The CDR3 consists of 13 residues. V lost 5 bases and J lost 5, with 12 bases in between. Germline V lookup: CDR1 SGHTA, CDR2 FQGTGA. Written as DNA, the CDR3 is TGTGCCAGCAGCAAGGCGGGGTGGGAGACCCAGTACTTC. Protein product: CASSKAGWETQYF.

This clone has just one count. The V call is TRBV7-8, the J call TRBJ2-7; maybe TRBD2 (5 bases). This CDR3 is 15 amino acids long. Trimming took 1 base from V and 0 from J, leaving 10 bases between them. The germline gives CDR1 SGHVS, CDR2 FQNEAQ. CDR3 sequence reads: CASSLGRVFSYEQYF. The CDR3 coding sequence is TGTGCCAGCAGCTTAGGGCGGGTCTTCTCCTACGAGCAGTACTTC.